The clone carrying this TCR beta chain was found once. This entry belongs to a study of identifying expanded T cells in peripheral blood. Some clones are missing from TCRdb's copy, which holds only in-frame ones; the method was immunoSEQ multiplex PCR. The repertoire holds about 85,000 clones, approximately 89% seen once, with 2.8% in the top ten. The germline V gene encodes CDR1 SGHVS and CDR2 FNYEAQ. The CDR3 length is 17 residues. J was trimmed by 1 base and V by 0 bases; bases with no gene match: 5. V and J are TRBV7-6 and TRBJ2-1; 8 positions match TRBD2. This sequence was found in a person aged 18-70 years in good health. What was sequenced was blood. CDR3: CASSLAASGSSYNEQFF. As DNA, the CDR3 is TGTGCCAGCAGCTTAGCAGCTAGCGGGTCATCCTACAATGAGCAGTTCTTC.